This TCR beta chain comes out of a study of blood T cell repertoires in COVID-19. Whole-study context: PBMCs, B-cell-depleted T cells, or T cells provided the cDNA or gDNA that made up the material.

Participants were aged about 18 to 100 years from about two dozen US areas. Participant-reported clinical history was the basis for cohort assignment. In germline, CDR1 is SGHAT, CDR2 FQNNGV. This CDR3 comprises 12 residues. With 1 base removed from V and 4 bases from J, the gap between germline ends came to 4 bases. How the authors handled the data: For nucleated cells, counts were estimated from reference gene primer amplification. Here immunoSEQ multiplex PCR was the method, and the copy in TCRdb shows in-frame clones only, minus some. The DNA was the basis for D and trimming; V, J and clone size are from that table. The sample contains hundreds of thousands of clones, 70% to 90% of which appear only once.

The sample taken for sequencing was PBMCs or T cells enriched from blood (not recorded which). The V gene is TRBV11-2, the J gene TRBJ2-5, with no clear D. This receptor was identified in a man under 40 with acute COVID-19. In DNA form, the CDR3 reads TGTGCCAGCAGCTTAGTGAGAGAGACCCAGTACTTC. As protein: CASSLVRETQYF.